The rows below give T cell receptor beta chains drawn from one sample of a study of cytomegalovirus exposure and HLA in healthy donors. The protocol was immunoSEQ multiplex PCR, while the TCRdb copy is restricted to in-frame clones and leaves out a portion. The sample carries roughly 180,000 clones, 84% recorded once. Sequenced input: PBMCs. The source of these receptors is a girl aged 2-10 years in good health and CMV-seropositive. CDR3s include the opening cysteine and the closing phenylalanine or tryptophan. The order of the fields is CDR3 protein, clone size, V gene, D gene, J gene. A D gene is named only where the DNA matches it firmly. The size entry is marked missing in some rows and otherwise reads once, few, many or a size class.

CDR3aa: CASSPLVAAGKVGEQFF
abundance: -
v_gene: TRBV28
d_gene: TRBD2
j_gene: TRBJ2-1

CDR3aa: CASSGYRGDINEQFF
abundance: few
v_gene: TRBV25-1
d_gene: TRBD1
j_gene: TRBJ2-1

CDR3aa: CASSFSLAVGDEQYF
abundance: -
v_gene: TRBV28
d_gene: TRBD2
j_gene: TRBJ2-7

CDR3aa: CASSRGVNQPQHF
abundance: -
v_gene: TRBV14
d_gene: -
j_gene: TRBJ1-5

CDR3aa: CASSMTVTSGANVLTF
abundance: -
v_gene: TRBV27
d_gene: -
j_gene: TRBJ2-6

CDR3aa: CASSLAPVENTEAFF
abundance: -
v_gene: TRBV5-4
d_gene: -
j_gene: TRBJ1-1

CDR3aa: CASSTGGGRTGELFF
abundance: -
v_gene: TRBV9
d_gene: -
j_gene: TRBJ2-2

CDR3aa: CASSRLTSLGTDTQYF
abundance: -
v_gene: TRBV11-2
d_gene: -
j_gene: TRBJ2-3

CDR3aa: CASRTSGAPYEQYF
abundance: few
v_gene: TRBV6-1
d_gene: TRBD2
j_gene: TRBJ2-7

CDR3aa: CASSLGTGSSYEQYF
abundance: once
v_gene: TRBV11-2
d_gene: TRBD1
j_gene: TRBJ2-7

CDR3aa: CASSSSSYEQYF
abundance: -
v_gene: TRBV10-2
d_gene: -
j_gene: TRBJ2-7

CDR3aa: CASSSAGASTDTQYF
abundance: -
v_gene: TRBV5-1
d_gene: -
j_gene: TRBJ2-3

CDR3aa: CASRQIRDSGEAFF
abundance: -
v_gene: TRBV28
d_gene: TRBD1
j_gene: TRBJ1-1

CDR3aa: CASTLTGTGVYEQYF
abundance: once
v_gene: TRBV28
d_gene: TRBD1
j_gene: TRBJ2-7

CDR3aa: CASSPPQGQVTEAFF
abundance: -
v_gene: TRBV18
d_gene: -
j_gene: TRBJ1-1

CDR3aa: CASNGRRTDTQYF
abundance: -
v_gene: TRBV28
d_gene: -
j_gene: TRBJ2-3

CDR3aa: CTSSPETGYGYTF
abundance: -
v_gene: TRBV1
d_gene: -
j_gene: TRBJ1-2

CDR3aa: CASSGTGDGYEQYF
abundance: -
v_gene: TRBV18
d_gene: TRBD1
j_gene: TRBJ2-7

CDR3aa: CASSLVDWTGREKLFF
abundance: -
v_gene: TRBV28
d_gene: TRBD1
j_gene: TRBJ1-4

CDR3aa: CASSLGQGASRETQYF
abundance: -
v_gene: TRBV7-6
d_gene: TRBD1
j_gene: TRBJ2-5

CDR3aa: CASGLPSPLGHKANTGELFF
abundance: -
v_gene: TRBV12-5
d_gene: -
j_gene: TRBJ2-2

CDR3aa: CASSWSSGRDYEQYF
abundance: -
v_gene: TRBV5-5
d_gene: -
j_gene: TRBJ2-7

CDR3aa: CASRDRRDPRGEQYF
abundance: -
v_gene: TRBV6-5
d_gene: -
j_gene: TRBJ2-7

CDR3aa: CASSWTSGSYNEQFF
abundance: -
v_gene: TRBV6-5
d_gene: TRBD2
j_gene: TRBJ2-1

CDR3aa: CASSLEPRFSTDRGNGYTF
abundance: -
v_gene: TRBV5-4
d_gene: TRBD1
j_gene: TRBJ1-2

CDR3aa: CASSYRLSGSSAGNEQFF
abundance: -
v_gene: TRBV5-1
d_gene: -
j_gene: TRBJ2-1

CDR3aa: CAVTLGWVQRTEAFF
abundance: -
v_gene: TRBV11-2
d_gene: -
j_gene: TRBJ1-1

CDR3aa: CASSDGGNTEAFF
abundance: -
v_gene: TRBV2
d_gene: -
j_gene: TRBJ1-1

CDR3aa: CASSQVTGLTPYGYTF
abundance: -
v_gene: TRBV4-1
d_gene: -
j_gene: TRBJ1-2

CDR3aa: CASARQGFEEGGTEAFF
abundance: -
v_gene: TRBV4-2
d_gene: TRBD1
j_gene: TRBJ1-1

CDR3aa: CASSQAGLAQTYEQYF
abundance: -
v_gene: TRBV4-2
d_gene: TRBD2
j_gene: TRBJ2-7

CDR3aa: CSVGTSGGPGELFF
abundance: -
v_gene: TRBV29-1
d_gene: TRBD2
j_gene: TRBJ2-2

CDR3aa: CASSLGGGRAYEQYF
abundance: -
v_gene: TRBV7-2
d_gene: TRBD2
j_gene: TRBJ2-7

CDR3aa: CASSQSLRGGKYTEAFF
abundance: -
v_gene: TRBV23-1
d_gene: -
j_gene: TRBJ1-1

CDR3aa: CASSLWAPNYGYTF
abundance: -
v_gene: TRBV28
d_gene: -
j_gene: TRBJ1-2

CDR3aa: CASGGDAEAFF
abundance: -
v_gene: TRBV5-6
d_gene: -
j_gene: TRBJ1-1

CDR3aa: CASGPQANTEAFF
abundance: -
v_gene: TRBV6-1
d_gene: -
j_gene: TRBJ1-1

CDR3aa: CASSVVGLATDTQYF
abundance: -
v_gene: TRBV9
d_gene: TRBD2
j_gene: TRBJ2-3

CDR3aa: CASSWVGGWSDTQYF
abundance: -
v_gene: TRBV5-1
d_gene: TRBD2
j_gene: TRBJ2-3

CDR3aa: CASSSGQGWVKETQYF
abundance: -
v_gene: TRBV4-1
d_gene: TRBD1
j_gene: TRBJ2-5

CDR3aa: CASSLAGGPYEQYF
abundance: -
v_gene: TRBV27
d_gene: TRBD2
j_gene: TRBJ2-7

CDR3aa: CASSLSSSGRRGGYTF
abundance: -
v_gene: TRBV7-9
d_gene: -
j_gene: TRBJ1-2

CDR3aa: CASRQPLAGGTLYNEQFF
abundance: -
v_gene: TRBV4-1
d_gene: TRBD2
j_gene: TRBJ2-1

CDR3aa: CASSLGAGAYEQYF
abundance: -
v_gene: TRBV28
d_gene: -
j_gene: TRBJ2-7

CDR3aa: CASSIEGGYNEQFF
abundance: -
v_gene: TRBV19
d_gene: -
j_gene: TRBJ2-1

CDR3aa: CASSLDGSNQPQHF
abundance: -
v_gene: TRBV5-1
d_gene: -
j_gene: TRBJ1-5

CDR3aa: CAWRGGTNYGYTF
abundance: -
v_gene: TRBV30
d_gene: -
j_gene: TRBJ1-2

CDR3aa: CASSSPLADTQYF
abundance: -
v_gene: TRBV5-1
d_gene: -
j_gene: TRBJ2-3

CDR3aa: CASSRAGLVGYTF
abundance: -
v_gene: TRBV5-7
d_gene: -
j_gene: TRBJ1-2

CDR3aa: CASSTPGGGRATEAFF
abundance: -
v_gene: TRBV19
d_gene: -
j_gene: TRBJ1-1

CDR3aa: CASSALAGGLGEQFF
abundance: -
v_gene: TRBV9
d_gene: TRBD2
j_gene: TRBJ2-1

CDR3aa: CASSERLAGGTNEQFF
abundance: -
v_gene: TRBV6-1
d_gene: TRBD2
j_gene: TRBJ2-1

CDR3aa: CASRGTYWGNQPQHF
abundance: -
v_gene: TRBV2
d_gene: -
j_gene: TRBJ1-5

CDR3aa: CASSRNRDSYEQYF
abundance: -
v_gene: TRBV4-1
d_gene: -
j_gene: TRBJ2-7